The rows below give T cell receptor beta chains drawn from one sample of a study of cytomegalovirus exposure and HLA in healthy donors. Repertoires were generated with immunoSEQ multiplex PCR, while TCRdb's copy carries only in-frame clones and drops some. Here the sample table reports approximately 140,000 clones. The sequenced sample consisted of PBMCs. These receptors were collected from a woman between 50 and 59 years old in good health and CMV-seronegative. CDR3s include the opening cysteine and the closing phenylalanine or tryptophan. Each record gives: J gene, D gene, V gene, CDR3 DNA, CDR3 protein. A D gene is named only where the DNA matches it firmly.

TRBJ2-7 NA TRBV28 TGTGCCAGCAGTTTTCTCCCGGGGTCGACCAGCTCCTACGAGCAGTACTTC CASSFLPGSTSSYEQYF
TRBJ2-1 TRBD1 TRBV19 TGTGCCAGTAGTCCGACAGGGGGCTCCTACAATGAGCAGTTCTTC CASSPTGGSYNEQFF
TRBJ1-2 TRBD1 TRBV29-1 TGCAGCGTCCTGTGGGACAGTAACTATGGCTACACCTTC CSVLWDSNYGYTF
TRBJ1-5 TRBD1 TRBV10-3 TGTGCCATCAGTGAGACAATGACAGGGAATAGCAATCAGCCCCAGCATTTT CAISETMTGNSNQPQHF
TRBJ2-7 TRBD2 TRBV19 TGTGCCAGTAGTATCTCAGGACTAGCCTACGAGCAGTACTTC CASSISGLAYEQYF
TRBJ1-1 TRBD1 TRBV28 TGTGCCAGCAGTTCCACGGGACAGGGGGCGACTGAAGCTTTCTTT CASSSTGQGATEAFF
TRBJ2-7 NA TRBV11-2 TGTGCCAGCAGCTACCGGACTACTCGAGGGGACGAGCAGTACTTC CASSYRTTRGDEQYF
TRBJ2-7 TRBD2 TRBV5-6 TGTGCCAGCAGCCATAGGAGCCTAGCGGGCCCATTCTACGAGCAGTACTTC CASSHRSLAGPFYEQYF
TRBJ1-1 TRBD1 TRBV18 TGTGCCAGCTCACCACGACAGGGGGCATTGGACACTGAAGCTTTCTTT CASSPRQGALDTEAFF
TRBJ1-1 NA TRBV11-2 TGTGCCAGCAGCTCCCAATACCGTGCGGCTTTCTTT CASSSQYRAAFF
TRBJ1-5 NA TRBV5-8 TGTGCCAGCAGCTTAGGACAGCTCAATCAGCCCCAGCATTTT CASSLGQLNQPQHF
TRBJ1-1 TRBD1 TRBV19 TGTGCCAGTAGTATTGGTCAGGGGGTTTCGGGTGAGAGGACTGAAGCTTTCTTT CASSIGQGVSGERTEAFF
TRBJ2-6 NA TRBV27 TGTGCCAGCAGTTTTCCAGGGGCCAACGTCCTGACTTTC CASSFPGANVLTF
TRBJ1-5 NA TRBV19 TGTGCTACCAGGCGGGTCGGCAGCCAGCCCCAGCATTTT CATRRVGSQPQHF
TRBJ2-1 NA TRBV11-3 TGTGCCAGCCCAAGCGGGTACAATGAGCAGTTCTTC CASPSGYNEQFF
TRBJ1-1 NA TRBV7-3 TGTGCCAGCAGCTTAACCCTGATTGGAGCCACTGAAGCTTTCTTT CASSLTLIGATEAFF
TRBJ2-2 NA TRBV10-3 TGTGCCATCAGTGAGTCGATGGCGGGGTGGGCCGGGGAGCTGTTTTTT CAISESMAGWAGELFF
TRBJ2-7 NA TRBV28 TGTGCCAGCAGTCTACCTCAGGGTAGGGCCTACGAGCAGTACTTC CASSLPQGRAYEQYF
TRBJ1-1 NA TRBV18 TGTGCCAGCTCAGCAGGGGACCTGAACACTGAAGCTTTCTTT CASSAGDLNTEAFF
TRBJ2-5 NA TRBV28 TGTGCCAGCAGGTCTCAGGGTTTTCAAGAGACCCAGTACTTC CASRSQGFQETQYF
TRBJ1-2 NA TRBV5-1 TGCGCCAGCAGCTTGGTGGGGGCCGGGTATGGCTACACCTTC CASSLVGAGYGYTF
TRBJ2-5 TRBD1 TRBV27 TGTGCCAGCAGAGTTGATAGTGGGACAGGGTACCAAGAGACCCAGTACTTC CASRVDSGTGYQETQYF
TRBJ1-5 NA TRBV7-8 TGTGCCAGCAGCTTCGGCAGGGGCCAGCCCCAGCATTTT CASSFGRGQPQHF
TRBJ1-2 NA TRBV19 TGTGCCAGTAGTATAGCACGGGGGGCCTATGGCTACACCTTC CASSIARGAYGYTF
TRBJ2-1 TRBD1 TRBV4-2 TGTGCCAGCAGCCAAAGGACAGGGGGTTGGAATGAGCAGTTCTTC CASSQRTGGWNEQFF